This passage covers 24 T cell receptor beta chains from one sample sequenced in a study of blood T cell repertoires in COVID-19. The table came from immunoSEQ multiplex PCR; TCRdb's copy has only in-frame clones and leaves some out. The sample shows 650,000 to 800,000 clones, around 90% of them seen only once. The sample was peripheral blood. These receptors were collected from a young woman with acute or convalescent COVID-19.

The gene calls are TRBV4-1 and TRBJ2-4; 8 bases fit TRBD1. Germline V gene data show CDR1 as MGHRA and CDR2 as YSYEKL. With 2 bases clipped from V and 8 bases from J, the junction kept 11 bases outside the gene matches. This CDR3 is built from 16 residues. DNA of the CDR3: TGCGCCAGCAGCCAACCCTACCAGGACAGGGAGGACATTCAGTACTTC. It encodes CASSQPYQDREDIQYF.

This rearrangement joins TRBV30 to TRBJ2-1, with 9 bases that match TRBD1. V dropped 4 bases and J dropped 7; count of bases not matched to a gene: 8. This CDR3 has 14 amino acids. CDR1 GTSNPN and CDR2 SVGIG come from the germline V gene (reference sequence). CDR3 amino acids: CAWNRDRALNEQFF. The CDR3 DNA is TGTGCCTGGAATCGGGACAGGGCCTTGAATGAGCAGTTCTTC.

This CDR3 reads CASRRTGGPMDNEQFF. The CDR3, as DNA: TGTGCCAGCAGAAGGACAGGGGGCCCCATGGACAATGAGCAGTTCTTC. V gene TRBV4-2 combines with J gene TRBJ2-1, with 11 bases that match TRBD1. From germline, CDR1 is LGHNA and CDR2 YNFKEQ. CDR3 size: 16 residues. V dropped 6 bases and J dropped 5; count of bases not matched to a gene: 9.

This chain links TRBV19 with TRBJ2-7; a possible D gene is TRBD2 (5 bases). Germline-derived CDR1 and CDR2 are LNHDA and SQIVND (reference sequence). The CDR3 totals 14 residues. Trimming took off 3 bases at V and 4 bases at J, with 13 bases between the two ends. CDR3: CASSMWRKEYEQYF. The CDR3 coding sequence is TGTGCCAGTAGTATGTGGAGGAAAGAGTACGAGCAGTACTTC. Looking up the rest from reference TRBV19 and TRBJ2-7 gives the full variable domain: DGGITQSPKYLFRKEGQNVTLSCEQNLNHDAMYWYRQDPGQGLRLIYYSQIVNDFQKGDIAEGYSVSREKKESFPLTVTSAQKNPTAFYLCASSMWRKEYEQYFGPGTRLTVT.

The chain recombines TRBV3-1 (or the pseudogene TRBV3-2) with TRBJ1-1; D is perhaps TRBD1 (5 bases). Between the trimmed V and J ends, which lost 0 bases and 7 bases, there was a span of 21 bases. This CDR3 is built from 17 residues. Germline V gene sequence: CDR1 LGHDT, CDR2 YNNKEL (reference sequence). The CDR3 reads CASSQDVRSGMGNEAFF. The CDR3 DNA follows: TGTGCCAGCAGCCAAGATGTTCGGTCAGGGATGGGGAATGAAGCTTTCTTT.

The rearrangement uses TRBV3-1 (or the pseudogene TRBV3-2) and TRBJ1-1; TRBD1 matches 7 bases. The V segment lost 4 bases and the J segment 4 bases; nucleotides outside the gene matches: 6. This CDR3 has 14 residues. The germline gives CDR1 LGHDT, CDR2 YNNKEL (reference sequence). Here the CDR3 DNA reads TGTGCCAGCAGCCTTGACAGGGTCGGCACTGAAGCTTTCTTT. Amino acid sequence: CASSLDRVGTEAFF.

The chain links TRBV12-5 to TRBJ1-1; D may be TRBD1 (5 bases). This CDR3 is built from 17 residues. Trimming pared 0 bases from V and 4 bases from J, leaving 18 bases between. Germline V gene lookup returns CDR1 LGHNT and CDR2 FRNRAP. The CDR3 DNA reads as TGTGCTAGTGGTTTGGTACTGGGGCGGCGGGATGTCACTGAAGCTTTCTTT. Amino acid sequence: CASGLVLGRRDVTEAFF.

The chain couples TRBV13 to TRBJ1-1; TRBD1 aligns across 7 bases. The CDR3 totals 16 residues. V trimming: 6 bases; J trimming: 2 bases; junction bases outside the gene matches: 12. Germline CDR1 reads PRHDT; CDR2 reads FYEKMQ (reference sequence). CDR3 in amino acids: CASRGGTANINTEAFF. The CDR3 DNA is TGTGCCAGCAGGGGCGGGACAGCAAACATAAACACTGAAGCTTTCTTT.

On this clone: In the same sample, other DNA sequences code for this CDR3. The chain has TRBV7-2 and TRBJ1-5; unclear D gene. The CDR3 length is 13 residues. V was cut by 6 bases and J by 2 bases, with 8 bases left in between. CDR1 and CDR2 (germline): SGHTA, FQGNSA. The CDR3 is CASSLRGNQPQHF. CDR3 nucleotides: TGTGCCAGCAGTTTACGAGGCAATCAGCCCCAGCATTTT. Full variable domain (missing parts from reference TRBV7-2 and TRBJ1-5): GAGVSQSPSNKVTEKGKDVELRCDPISGHTALYWYRQSLGQGLEFLIYFQGNSAPDKSGLPSDRFSAERTGGSVSTLTIQRTQQEDSAVYLCASSLRGNQPQHFGDGTRLSIL.

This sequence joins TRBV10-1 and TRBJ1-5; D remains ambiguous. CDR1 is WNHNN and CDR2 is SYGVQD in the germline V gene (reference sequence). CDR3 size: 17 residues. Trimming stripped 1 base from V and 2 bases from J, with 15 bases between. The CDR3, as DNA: TGCGCCAGCAGTGAGTTGTGGGGAGTTAAGGGCAATCAGCCCCAGCATTTT. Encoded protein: CASSELWGVKGNQPQHF.

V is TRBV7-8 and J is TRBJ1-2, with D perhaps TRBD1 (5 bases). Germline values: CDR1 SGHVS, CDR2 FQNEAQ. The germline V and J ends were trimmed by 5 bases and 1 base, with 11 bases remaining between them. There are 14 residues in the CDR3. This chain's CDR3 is CASSPRGINYGYTF. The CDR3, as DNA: TGTGCCAGCAGCCCTCGGGGGATTAACTATGGCTACACCTTC.

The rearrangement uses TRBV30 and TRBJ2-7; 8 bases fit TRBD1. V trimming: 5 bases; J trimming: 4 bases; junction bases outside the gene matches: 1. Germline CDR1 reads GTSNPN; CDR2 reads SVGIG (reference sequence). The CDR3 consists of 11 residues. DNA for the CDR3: TGTGCCTGGCAGGGGGCATACGAGCAGTACTTC. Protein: CAWQGAYEQYF.

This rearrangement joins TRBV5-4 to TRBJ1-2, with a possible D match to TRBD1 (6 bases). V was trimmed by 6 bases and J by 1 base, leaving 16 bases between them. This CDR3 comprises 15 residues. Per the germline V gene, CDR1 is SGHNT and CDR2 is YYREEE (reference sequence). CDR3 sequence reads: CASTRQVEGNYGYTF. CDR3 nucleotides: TGTGCCAGCACTCGACAGGTTGAGGGTAACTATGGCTACACCTTC.

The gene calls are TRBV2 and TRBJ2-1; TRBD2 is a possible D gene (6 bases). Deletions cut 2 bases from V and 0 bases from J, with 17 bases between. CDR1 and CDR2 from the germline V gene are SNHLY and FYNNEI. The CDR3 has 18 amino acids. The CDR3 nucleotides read TGTGCCAGCAGTGAATCGGGGGATGTAGCGCTCTCCTACAATGAGCAGTTCTTC. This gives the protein CASSESGDVALSYNEQFF.

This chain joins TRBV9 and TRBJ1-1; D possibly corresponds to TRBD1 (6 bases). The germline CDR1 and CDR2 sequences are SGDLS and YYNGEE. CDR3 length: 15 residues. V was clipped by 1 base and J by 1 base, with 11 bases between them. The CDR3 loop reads CASSVTGTWNTEAFF. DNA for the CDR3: TGTGCCAGCAGCGTAACAGGGACATGGAACACTGAAGCTTTCTTT. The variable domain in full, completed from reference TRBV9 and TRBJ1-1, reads DSGVTQTPKHLITATGQRVTLRCSPRSGDLSVYWYQQSLDQGLQFLIQYYNGEERAKGNILERFSAQQFPDLHSELNLSSLELGDSALYFCASSVTGTWNTEAFFGQGTRLTVV.

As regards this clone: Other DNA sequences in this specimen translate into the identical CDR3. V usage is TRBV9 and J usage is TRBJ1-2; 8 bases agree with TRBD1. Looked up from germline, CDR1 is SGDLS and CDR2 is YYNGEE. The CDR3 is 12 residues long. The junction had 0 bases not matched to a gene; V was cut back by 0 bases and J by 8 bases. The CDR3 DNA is TGTGCCAGCAGCGTAGCAGGGGGCGGCTACACCTTC. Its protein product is CASSVAGGGYTF.

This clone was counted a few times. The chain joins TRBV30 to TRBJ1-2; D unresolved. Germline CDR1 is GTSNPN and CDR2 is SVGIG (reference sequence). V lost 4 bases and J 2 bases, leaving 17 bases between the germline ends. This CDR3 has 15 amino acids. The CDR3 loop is CAWNLGVQSNYGYTF. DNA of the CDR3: TGTGCCTGGAATCTAGGAGTCCAGTCCAACTATGGCTACACCTTC.

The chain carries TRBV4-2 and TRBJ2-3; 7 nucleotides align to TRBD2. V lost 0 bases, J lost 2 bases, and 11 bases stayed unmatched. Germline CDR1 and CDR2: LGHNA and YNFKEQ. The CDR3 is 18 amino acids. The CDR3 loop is CASSQEGSSGEVTDTQYF. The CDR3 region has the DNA TGTGCCAGCAGCCAAGAAGGGTCAAGCGGGGAGGTCACAGATACGCAGTATTTT.

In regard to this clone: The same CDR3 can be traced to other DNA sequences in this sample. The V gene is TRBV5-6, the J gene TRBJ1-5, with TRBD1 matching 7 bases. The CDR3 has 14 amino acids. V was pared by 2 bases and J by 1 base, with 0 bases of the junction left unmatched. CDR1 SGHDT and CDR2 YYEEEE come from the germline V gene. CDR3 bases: TGTGCCAGCAGCTTACAGGGGAGCAATCAGCCCCAGCATTTT. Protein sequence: CASSLQGSNQPQHF.

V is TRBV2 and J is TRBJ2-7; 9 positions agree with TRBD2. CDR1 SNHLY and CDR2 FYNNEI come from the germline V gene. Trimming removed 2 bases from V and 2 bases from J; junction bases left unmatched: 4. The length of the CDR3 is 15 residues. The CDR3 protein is CASSETGGGAYEQYF. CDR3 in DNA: TGTGCCAGCAGTGAAACTGGCGGGGGGGCCTACGAGCAGTACTTC.

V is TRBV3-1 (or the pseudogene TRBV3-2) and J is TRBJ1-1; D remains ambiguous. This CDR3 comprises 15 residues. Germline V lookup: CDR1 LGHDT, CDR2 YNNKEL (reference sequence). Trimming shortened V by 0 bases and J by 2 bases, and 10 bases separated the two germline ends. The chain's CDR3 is CASSQEWSGNTEAFF. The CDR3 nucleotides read TGTGCCAGCAGCCAAGAATGGTCGGGAAACACTGAAGCTTTCTTT.

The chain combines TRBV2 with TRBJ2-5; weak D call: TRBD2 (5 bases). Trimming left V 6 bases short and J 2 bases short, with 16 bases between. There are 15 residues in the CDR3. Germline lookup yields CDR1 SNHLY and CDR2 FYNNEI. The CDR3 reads CASRATRLGQETQYF. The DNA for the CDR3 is TGTGCCAGCAGGGCAACTAGGTTGGGGCAAGAGACCCAGTACTTC.

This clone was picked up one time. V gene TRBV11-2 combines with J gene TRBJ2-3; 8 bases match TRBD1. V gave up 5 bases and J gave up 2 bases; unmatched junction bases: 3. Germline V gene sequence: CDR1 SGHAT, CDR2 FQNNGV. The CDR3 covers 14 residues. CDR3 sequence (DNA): TGTGCCAGCAGCCGGACAGGGATCACAGATACGCAGTATTTT. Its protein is CASSRTGITDTQYF.

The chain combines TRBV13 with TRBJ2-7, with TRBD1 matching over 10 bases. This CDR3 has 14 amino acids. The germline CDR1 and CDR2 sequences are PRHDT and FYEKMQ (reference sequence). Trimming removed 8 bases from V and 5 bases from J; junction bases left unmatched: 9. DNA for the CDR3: TGTGCCAGCCGGACCGGGACAGGGGTTCACGAGCAGTACTTC. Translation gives CASRTGTGVHEQYF. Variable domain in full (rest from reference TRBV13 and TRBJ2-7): AAGVIQSPRHLIKEKRETATLKCYPIPRHDTVYWYQQGPGQDPQFLISFYEKMQSDKGSIPDRFSAQQFSDYHSELNMSSLELGDSALYFCASRTGTGVHEQYFGPGTRLTVT.